Listed below are T cell receptor beta chains from one sample, sequenced in a study of PD-L1 blockade in urothelial cancer. The method was immunoSEQ multiplex PCR; TCRdb's version includes in-frame clones alone and lacks a portion of them. The sample includes approximately 51,000 clones, around 83% of them seen just once. Source: PBMCs, taken around atezolizumab (anti-PD-L1) treatment. The receptors derive from a man aged 55 to 70 with urothelial cancer. Each CDR3 is given with its conserved first and last residue. Fields, in order: J gene, clone size, D gene, V gene, CDR3 DNA, CDR3 protein. A D gene is named only where the DNA matches it firmly. Only part of the rows carry a size: once, few, many, or a class if the clone is expanded.

J gene: TRBJ2-7
clone size: .
D gene: TRBD1
V gene: TRBV9
CDR3 DNA: TGTGCCAGCAGTCTTAGTGGGACAGGGGTCCACGAGCAGTACTTC
CDR3 protein: CASSLSGTGVHEQYF

J gene: TRBJ2-1
clone size: .
D gene: .
V gene: TRBV6-5
CDR3 DNA: TGTGCCAGCAGATTAAGGCGGGACCCGGCCCATGAGCAGTTCTTC
CDR3 protein: CASRLRRDPAHEQFF

J gene: TRBJ2-3
clone size: .
D gene: .
V gene: TRBV9
CDR3 DNA: TGTGCCAGCAGCGTAGCTCGCGGGGTAGGGTCGGATACGCAGTATTTT
CDR3 protein: CASSVARGVGSDTQYF

J gene: TRBJ1-5
clone size: once
D gene: TRBD1
V gene: TRBV2
CDR3 DNA: TGTGCCAGCAGTCAAGACAGGGAACAGCCCCAGCATTTT
CDR3 protein: CASSQDREQPQHF

J gene: TRBJ2-7
clone size: .
D gene: TRBD2
V gene: TRBV4-2
CDR3 DNA: TGTGCCAGCAGCCAAGTCTTAGGCGGGGGAGGATACGAGCAGTACTTC
CDR3 protein: CASSQVLGGGGYEQYF

J gene: TRBJ1-2
clone size: .
D gene: .
V gene: TRBV7-9
CDR3 DNA: TGTGCCAGCAGCGATATCGTGGCGCTACAGGAACAAAACTATGGCTACACCTTC
CDR3 protein: CASSDIVALQEQNYGYTF

J gene: TRBJ2-2
clone size: .
D gene: TRBD1
V gene: TRBV11-2
CDR3 DNA: TGTGCCAGCAGCTCGACAGGGTCCGGGGAGCTGTTTTTT
CDR3 protein: CASSSTGSGELFF

J gene: TRBJ1-2
clone size: .
D gene: .
V gene: TRBV11-1
CDR3 DNA: TGTGCCAGCAGCTTAGTTCCGGACGTTGGGGCCTATGGCTACACCTTC
CDR3 protein: CASSLVPDVGAYGYTF

J gene: TRBJ1-2
clone size: .
D gene: TRBD1
V gene: TRBV5-1
CDR3 DNA: TGCGCCAGCAGCCCAATAACGGGAGGACAGGGGGATTACTGCACCTTC
CDR3 protein: CASSPITGGQGDYCTF

J gene: TRBJ2-1
clone size: .
D gene: TRBD2
V gene: TRBV5-1
CDR3 DNA: TGCGCCAGCAGCCCGAGCGGGGGGAGCTCCTACAATGAGCAGTTCTTC
CDR3 protein: CASSPSGGSSYNEQFF